This is a list of T cell receptor beta chains from one sample in a study of glioma-infiltrating T cells. MiXCR was run by TCRdb on the multiplex PCR reads, yielding one entry per CDR3 protein. This sample has approximately 110,000 distinct CDR3 sequences, with about 25% found just once. Specimen: glioma tissue, nonneoplastic brain tissue, or PBMCs (not recorded which). Every receptor here comes from a human donor with low-grade glioma or glioblastoma, undergoing nonglioma brain surgery, or in good health (not recorded which). The CDR3 runs from the conserved cysteine through the conserved F or W. D genes are given only for firm matches. A row's size may be missing; if present it is once, few, many or a size class.

abundance: many; j_gene: TRBJ2-1; d_gene: TRBD2; v_gene: TRBV28; CDR3aa: CASRPAGLSYNEQFF; CDR3nt: TGTGCCAGCAGGCCAGCGGGGCTCTCCTACAATGAGCAGTTCTTC
abundance: many; j_gene: TRBJ2-7; d_gene: NA; v_gene: TRBV6-1; CDR3aa: CASSEAARMQRATYEQYF; CDR3nt: TGTGCCAGCAGTGAAGCCGCTCGCATGCAGCGGGCAACCTACGAGCAGTACTTC
abundance: many; j_gene: TRBJ1-2; d_gene: NA; v_gene: TRBV20-1; CDR3aa: CSARLPRSRGDYGYTF; CDR3nt: TGCAGTGCTAGACTACCCCGGTCCCGAGGCGACTATGGCTACACCTTC
abundance: many; j_gene: TRBJ2-2; d_gene: TRBD2; v_gene: TRBV12-3/TRBV12-4; CDR3aa: CASSLRGVDTGELFF; CDR3nt: TGTGCCAGCAGTTTACGGGGGGTAGACACCGGGGAGCTGTTTTTT
abundance: many; j_gene: TRBJ2-1; d_gene: NA; v_gene: TRBV6-2/TRBV6-3; CDR3aa: CASHSGTSYNEQFF; CDR3nt: TGTGCCAGCCATAGCGGTACCTCCTACAATGAGCAGTTCTTC
abundance: many; j_gene: TRBJ2-7; d_gene: NA; v_gene: TRBV6-5; CDR3aa: CASSYWAGALQYF; CDR3nt: TGTGCCAGCAGTTACTGGGCGGGGGCCCTACAGTACTTC
abundance: many; j_gene: TRBJ2-5; d_gene: NA; v_gene: TRBV7-2; CDR3aa: CASTHWRGEETQYF; CDR3nt: TGTGCCAGCACCCACTGGAGGGGGGAAGAGACCCAGTACTTC
abundance: NA; j_gene: TRBJ2-5; d_gene: TRBD1; v_gene: TRBV5-1; CDR3aa: CASRAGTGQETQYF; CDR3nt: TGCGCCAGCAGAGCCGGGACAGGACAAGAGACCCAGTACTTC
abundance: many; j_gene: TRBJ2-7; d_gene: NA; v_gene: TRBV7-9; CDR3aa: CASSLDGRELTYEQYF; CDR3nt: TGTGCCAGCAGCTTAGATGGCAGGGAATTAACCTACGAGCAGTACTTC
abundance: few; j_gene: TRBJ2-7; d_gene: TRBD1; v_gene: TRBV7-9; CDR3aa: CASRGFPGQGYEQYF; CDR3nt: TGTGCCAGCAGGGGGTTCCCGGGACAGGGGTACGAGCAGTACTTC
abundance: many; j_gene: TRBJ1-1; d_gene: TRBD1; v_gene: TRBV20-1; CDR3aa: CSASSTGASTQNTEAFF; CDR3nt: TGCAGTGCTTCTTCGACAGGGGCCTCGACCCAGAACACTGAAGCTTTCTTT
abundance: NA; j_gene: TRBJ1-1; d_gene: TRBD1; v_gene: TRBV6-6; CDR3aa: CASSRPGQGNPEAFF; CDR3nt: TGTGCCAGCAGTCGTCCTGGACAGGGGAACCCTGAAGCTTTCTTT
abundance: many; j_gene: TRBJ2-3; d_gene: NA; v_gene: TRBV25-1; CDR3aa: CASSEWSDTQYF; CDR3nt: TGTGCCAGCAGTGAATGGTCAGATACGCAGTATTTT
abundance: NA; j_gene: TRBJ2-2; d_gene: TRBD2; v_gene: TRBV9; CDR3aa: CASSGYGRENTGELFF; CDR3nt: TGTGCCAGCAGCGGGTACGGGAGGGAGAACACCGGGGAGCTGTTTTTT
abundance: few; j_gene: TRBJ1-1; d_gene: NA; v_gene: TRBV20-1; CDR3aa: CSASQGNTEAFF; CDR3nt: TGCAGTGCGAGCCAGGGGAACACTGAAGCTTTCTTC
abundance: NA; j_gene: TRBJ2-2; d_gene: NA; v_gene: TRBV6-6; CDR3aa: CASSPGSYTGELFF; CDR3nt: TGTGCCAGCAGTCCAGGCAGCTACACCGGGGAGCTGTTTTTT
abundance: many; j_gene: TRBJ1-2; d_gene: NA; v_gene: TRBV20-1; CDR3aa: CSAMVNMDGYTF; CDR3nt: TGCAGTGCTATGGTCAACATGGATGGCTACACCTTC
abundance: many; j_gene: TRBJ1-3; d_gene: TRBD1; v_gene: TRBV4-1; CDR3aa: CASSQPGQGAGNTIYF; CDR3nt: TGCGCCAGCAGCCAACCCGGACAGGGCGCTGGAAACACCATATATTTT
abundance: many; j_gene: TRBJ2-3; d_gene: NA; v_gene: TRBV10-3; CDR3aa: CAISESSRGGTDTQYF; CDR3nt: TGTGCCATCAGTGAGTCGTCCAGGGGAGGGACAGATACGCAGTATTTT
abundance: many; j_gene: TRBJ1-1; d_gene: NA; v_gene: TRBV2; CDR3aa: CAISTGFEAFF; CDR3nt: TGTGCCATCTCAACAGGGTTTGAAGCTTTCTTT
abundance: many; j_gene: TRBJ1-5; d_gene: TRBD1; v_gene: TRBV12-3/TRBV12-4; CDR3aa: CASSAQGAGNQPQHF; CDR3nt: TGTGCCAGCAGTGCCCAGGGGGCGGGCAATCAGCCCCAGCATTTT
abundance: many; j_gene: TRBJ2-3; d_gene: NA; v_gene: TRBV20-1; CDR3aa: CSAREPTTAPGTQYF; CDR3nt: TGCAGTGCTAGAGAGCCGACCACGGCCCCGGGCACGCAGTATTTT
abundance: NA; j_gene: TRBJ2-7; d_gene: NA; v_gene: TRBV7-8; CDR3aa: CASSFADPISYGQYF; CDR3nt: TGTGCCAGCAGCTTCGCCGACCCTATCTCCTACGGGCAGTACTTC
abundance: many; j_gene: TRBJ1-5; d_gene: NA; v_gene: TRBV9; CDR3aa: CASSPGGSGPQHF; CDR3nt: TGTGCCAGCAGCCCGGGGGGCTCAGGGCCCCAGCATTTT